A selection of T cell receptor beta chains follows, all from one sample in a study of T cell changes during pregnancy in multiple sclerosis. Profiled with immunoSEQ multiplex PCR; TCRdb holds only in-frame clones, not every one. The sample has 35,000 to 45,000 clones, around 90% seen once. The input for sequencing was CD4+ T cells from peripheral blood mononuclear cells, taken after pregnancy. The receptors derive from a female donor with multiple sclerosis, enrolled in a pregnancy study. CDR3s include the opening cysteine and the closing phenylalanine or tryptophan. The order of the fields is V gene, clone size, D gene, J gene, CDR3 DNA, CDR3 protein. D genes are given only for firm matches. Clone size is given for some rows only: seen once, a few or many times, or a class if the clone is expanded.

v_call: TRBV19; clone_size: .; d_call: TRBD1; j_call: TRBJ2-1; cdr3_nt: TGTGCCAGTAGTATTCAGGGACAGGGGGGAGATGAGCAGTTCTTC; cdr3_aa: CASSIQGQGGDEQFF
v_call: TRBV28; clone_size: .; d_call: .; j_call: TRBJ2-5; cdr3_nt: TGTGCCAGCAGTTTACCGACAGTCCAAGAGACCCAGTACTTC; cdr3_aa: CASSLPTVQETQYF
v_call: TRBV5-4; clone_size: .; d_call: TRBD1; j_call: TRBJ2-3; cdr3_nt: TGTGCCAGCAGCTCCCGCACAGGGGCGGGCACAGATACGCAGTATTTT; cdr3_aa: CASSSRTGAGTDTQYF
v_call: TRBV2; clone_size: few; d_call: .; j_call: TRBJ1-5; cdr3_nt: TGTGCCAGCAGGGAAGACGGTGACGGGAGCAATCAGCCCCAGCATTTT; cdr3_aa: CASREDGDGSNQPQHF
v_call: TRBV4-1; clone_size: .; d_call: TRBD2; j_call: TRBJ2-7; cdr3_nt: TGCGCCAGCAGTCGGGACTGGGGTAGCGGGGAGTACGAGCAGTACTTC; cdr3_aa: CASSRDWGSGEYEQYF
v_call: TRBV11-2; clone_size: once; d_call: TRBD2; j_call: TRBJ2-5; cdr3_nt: TGTGCCAGCAGCTACCTAGCGGGGGGTCCTCAAGAGACCCAGTACTTC; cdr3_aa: CASSYLAGGPQETQYF
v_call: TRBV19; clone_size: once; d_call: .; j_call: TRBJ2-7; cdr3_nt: TGTGCCAGTAGTATAGATTTGGGCAGGGACACTTCCTTC; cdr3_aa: CASSIDLGRDTSF
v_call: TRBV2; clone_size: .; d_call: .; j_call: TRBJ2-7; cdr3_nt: TGTGCCAGTATCAGGGAAGGCTACGAGCAGTACTTC; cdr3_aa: CASIREGYEQYF
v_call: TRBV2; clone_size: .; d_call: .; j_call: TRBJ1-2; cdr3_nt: TGTGCCAGCAGTGAATGGGGCGTAGCCTTTGGCGGCTACACCTTC; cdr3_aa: CASSEWGVAFGGYTF
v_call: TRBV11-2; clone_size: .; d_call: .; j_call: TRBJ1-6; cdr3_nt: TGTGCCAGCAGCCCTCCCCGCTTTCCAGACCTCCACTTT; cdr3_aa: CASSPPRFPDLHF
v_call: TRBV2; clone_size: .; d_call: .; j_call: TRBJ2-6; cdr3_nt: TGTGCCAGCAGTGATCAGGTTTCTGGGGCCAACGTCCTGACTTTC; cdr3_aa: CASSDQVSGANVLTF
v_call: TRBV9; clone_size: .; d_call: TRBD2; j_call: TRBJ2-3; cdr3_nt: TGTGCCAGCAGCCAGACACTAGCGGGGGGCACAGATACGCAGTATTTT; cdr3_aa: CASSQTLAGGTDTQYF
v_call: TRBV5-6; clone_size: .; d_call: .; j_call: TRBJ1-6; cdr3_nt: TGTGCCAGCAGCTTGGTAGCCCAGCCCCTCCACTTT; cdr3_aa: CASSLVAQPLHF
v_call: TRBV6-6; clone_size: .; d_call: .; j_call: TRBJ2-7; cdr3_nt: TGTGCCAGCAGCCAGTCCGGGACACCCCTGAACTACGAGCAGTACTTC; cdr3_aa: CASSQSGTPLNYEQYF
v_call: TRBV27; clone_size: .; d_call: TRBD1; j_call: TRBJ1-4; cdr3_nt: TGTGCCATGCCGGGACAGGGGTTGAGTAATGAAAAACTGTTTTTT; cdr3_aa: CAMPGQGLSNEKLFF
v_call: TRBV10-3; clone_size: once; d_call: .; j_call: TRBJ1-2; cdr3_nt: TGTGCCATCAGTGAGTCGGGGGGGGACTATGGCTACACCTTC; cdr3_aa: CAISESGGDYGYTF
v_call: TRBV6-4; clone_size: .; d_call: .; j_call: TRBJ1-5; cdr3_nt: TGTGCCAGCAGTGCCCTCGAGAGCAATCAGCCCCAGCATTTT; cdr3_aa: CASSALESNQPQHF
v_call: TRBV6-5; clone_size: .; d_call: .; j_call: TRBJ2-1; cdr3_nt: TGTGCCAGCAGTTCCGGGACTCCCGCCTACAATGAGCAGTTCTTC; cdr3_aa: CASSSGTPAYNEQFF
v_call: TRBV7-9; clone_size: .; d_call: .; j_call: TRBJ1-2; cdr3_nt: TGTGCCAGCAGCGTGACAGGCGGAATAAACTATGGCTACACCTTC; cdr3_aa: CASSVTGGINYGYTF
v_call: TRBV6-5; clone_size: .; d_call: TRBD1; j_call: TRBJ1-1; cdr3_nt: TGTGCCAGCAACCGACAGGGAGTGAACACTGAAGCTTTCTTT; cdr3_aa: CASNRQGVNTEAFF
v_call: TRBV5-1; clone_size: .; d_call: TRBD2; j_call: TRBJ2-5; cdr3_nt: TGCGCCAGCAGCTTCGGACTAGCGGGGCAAGAGACCCAGTACTTC; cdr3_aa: CASSFGLAGQETQYF
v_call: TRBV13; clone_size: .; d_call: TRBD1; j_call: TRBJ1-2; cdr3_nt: TGTGCCAGCAGCTTAGAGGGGGCGCATGGCTACACCTTC; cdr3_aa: CASSLEGAHGYTF
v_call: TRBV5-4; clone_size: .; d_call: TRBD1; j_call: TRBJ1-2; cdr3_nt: TGTGCCAGCAGCACCGGGACAGCTTACGTCTATGGCTACACCTTC; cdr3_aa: CASSTGTAYVYGYTF
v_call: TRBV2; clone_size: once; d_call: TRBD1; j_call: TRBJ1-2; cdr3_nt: TGTGCCGGGGCGACAGGGGGCAATGGCTACACCTTC; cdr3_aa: CAGATGGNGYTF
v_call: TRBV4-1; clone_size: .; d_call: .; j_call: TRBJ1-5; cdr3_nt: TGCGCCAGCAGCCAACAAGGACAGCTAGGCAATCAGCCCCAGCATTTT; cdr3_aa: CASSQQGQLGNQPQHF
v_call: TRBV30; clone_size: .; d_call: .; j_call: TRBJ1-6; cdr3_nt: TGTGCCTGGAGTGGAGGGCTCGGATCACCCCTCCACTTT; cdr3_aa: CAWSGGLGSPLHF
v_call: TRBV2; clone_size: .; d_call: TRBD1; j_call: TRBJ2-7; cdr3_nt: TGTGCCACCGTCGGCTGGGACAGGGGCAACGAGCAGTACTTC; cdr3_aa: CATVGWDRGNEQYF
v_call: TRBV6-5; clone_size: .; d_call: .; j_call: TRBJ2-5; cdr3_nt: TGTGCCAGCGCCCAAAGCAAAGAGACCCAGTACTTC; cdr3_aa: CASAQSKETQYF
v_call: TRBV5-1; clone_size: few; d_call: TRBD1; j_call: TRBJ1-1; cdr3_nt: TGCGCCAGCAGCTTGGAAGGGACAGGGAGTACTGAAGCTTTCTTT; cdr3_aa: CASSLEGTGSTEAFF
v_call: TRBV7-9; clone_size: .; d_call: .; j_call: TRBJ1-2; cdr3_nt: TGTGCCACCTCATACCACGAAGAGGGCGGCTACACCTTC; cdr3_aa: CATSYHEEGGYTF
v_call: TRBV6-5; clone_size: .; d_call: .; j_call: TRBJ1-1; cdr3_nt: TGTGCCAGCCGACAGTGGGCGACGGGCACTGAAGCTTTCTTT; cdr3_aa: CASRQWATGTEAFF
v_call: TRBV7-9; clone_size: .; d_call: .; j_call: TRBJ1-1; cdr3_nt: TGTGCCAGCAGCCTCCTACTACATAACACTGAAGCTTTCTTT; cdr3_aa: CASSLLLHNTEAFF
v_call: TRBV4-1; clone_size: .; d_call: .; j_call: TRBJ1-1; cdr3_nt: TGCGCCAGCAGCCAAGAGGCGGGACTTGGAGCTTTCTTT; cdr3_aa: CASSQEAGLGAFF
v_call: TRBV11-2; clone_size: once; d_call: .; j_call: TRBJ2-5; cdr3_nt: TGTGCCAGCAGCTCCAATCAAGAGACCCAGTACTTC; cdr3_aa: CASSSNQETQYF
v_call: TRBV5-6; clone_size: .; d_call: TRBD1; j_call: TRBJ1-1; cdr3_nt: TGTGCCAGCAGCGGGACAGTCACTTCGTCCACTGAAGCTTTCTTT; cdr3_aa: CASSGTVTSSTEAFF
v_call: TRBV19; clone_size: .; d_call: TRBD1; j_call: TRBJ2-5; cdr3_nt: TGTGCCAGTAGTCCCAGGGGGCTCGGGGAGACCCAGTACTTC; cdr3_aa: CASSPRGLGETQYF
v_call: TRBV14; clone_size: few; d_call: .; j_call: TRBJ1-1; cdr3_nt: TGTGCCAGCAGCGGGGCTTATGAAGCTTTCTTT; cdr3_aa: CASSGAYEAFF
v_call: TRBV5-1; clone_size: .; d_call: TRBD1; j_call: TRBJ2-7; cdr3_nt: TGCGCCAGCAGCTTGGATTCCCGGGACAGTGGGCGTTACGAGCAGTACTTC; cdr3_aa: CASSLDSRDSGRYEQYF
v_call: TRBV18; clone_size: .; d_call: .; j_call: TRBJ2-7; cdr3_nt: TGTGCCAGCTCACCGGCCACTACGCACGAGCAGTACTTC; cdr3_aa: CASSPATTHEQYF
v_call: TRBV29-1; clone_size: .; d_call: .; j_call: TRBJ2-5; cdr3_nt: TGCAGCACATCGCGGGATAGGCGAGAGACCCAGTACTTC; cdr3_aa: CSTSRDRRETQYF
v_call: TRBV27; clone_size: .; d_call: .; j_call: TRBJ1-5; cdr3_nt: TGTGCCAGCAGTTTGGGGAGGCGCGGCAATCAGCCCCAGCATTTT; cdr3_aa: CASSLGRRGNQPQHF
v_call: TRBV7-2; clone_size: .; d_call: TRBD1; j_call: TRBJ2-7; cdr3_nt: TGTGCCAGCAGCCGGACAGGATCCAGCTACGAGCAGTACTTC; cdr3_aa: CASSRTGSSYEQYF
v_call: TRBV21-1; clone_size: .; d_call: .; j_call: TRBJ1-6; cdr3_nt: TGTGCCAGCAGTGCCGGGACAGCAAATAATTCACCCCTCCACTTT; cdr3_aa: CASSAGTANNSPLHF
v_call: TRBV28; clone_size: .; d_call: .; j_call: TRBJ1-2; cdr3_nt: TGTGCCAGCAGTTTGTACAGAGCCTTCACCTTC; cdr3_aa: CASSLYRAFTF